This passage covers 13 T cell receptor beta chains from one sample sequenced in a study of cytomegalovirus exposure and HLA in healthy donors. PCR involved 60 Vbeta and 13 Jbeta primers. Sequencing was performed with immunoSEQ multiplex PCR; in TCRdb, only in-frame clones are kept and a portion is missing. The sample comprises about 240,000 clones, around 83% of which are singletons, and roughly 0.22% rests with the top ten. Sequencing was carried out using PBMCs. The origin of the receptors is a girl aged 2-15 years in good health and CMV-seronegative.

V and J are TRBV9 and TRBJ1-2; 9 bases align to TRBD1. Germline CDR1 reads SGDLS; CDR2 reads YYNGEE. The CDR3 is 15 amino acids. The trim removed 4 bases at V and 5 bases at J, leaving 9 bases unmatched. For the CDR3, the DNA is TGTGCCAGCAGCTACTCTTCGACAGGGGGATATGGCTACACCTTC. This translates into CASSYSSTGGYGYTF.

The chain uses TRBV15 and TRBJ1-2; D unresolved. CDR1 LNHNV and CDR2 YYDKDF come from the germline V gene (reference sequence). The CDR3 extends over 12 amino acids. V lost 5 bases and J 4 bases, leaving 8 bases between the germline ends. CDR3 nucleotide sequence: TGTGCCACCAGCTTATCCAGCTATGGCTACACCTTC. Translation gives CATSLSSYGYTF.

The chain employs TRBV29-1 and TRBJ2-2, with a weak D call TRBD2 (7 bases). Germline V gives CDR1 SQVTM, CDR2 ANQGSEA. Between the trimmed V and J ends, which lost 7 bases and 6 bases, there was a span of 21 bases. This CDR3 has 15 residues. CDR3 sequence reads: CSASQEGGPAGELFF. The CDR3 bases are TGCAGCGCCAGCCAAGAGGGGGGGCCGGCCGGGGAGCTGTTTTTT.

The rearrangement uses TRBV7-9 and TRBJ2-7; D may be TRBD2 (6 bases). Germline CDR1 is SEHNR and CDR2 is FQNEAQ (reference sequence). This CDR3 spans 15 amino acids. The V gene lost 3 bases and the J gene lost 1 base, with 13 bases spanning the gap. The CDR3 DNA follows: TGTGCCAGCAGCTTTGGGGACGGGGGATCCTACGAGCAGTACTTC. This encodes CASSFGDGGSYEQYF.

This chain connects TRBV6-5 to TRBJ2-3; the match to TRBD2 covers 9 bases. Germline V CDR1 and CDR2: MNHEY, SVGAGI. V was pared by 8 bases and J by 4 bases, with 7 bases of the junction left unmatched. The CDR3 extends over 14 amino acids. This CDR3 reads CASRGRGSSDTQYF. In DNA, the CDR3 is TGTGCCAGCCGCGGGAGGGGTTCGTCAGATACGCAGTATTTT.

This rearrangement joins TRBV2 to TRBJ2-2, with TRBD2 as a possible D gene (6 bases). The germline V and J ends were trimmed by 5 bases and 0 bases, with 13 bases remaining between them. This CDR3 comprises 16 residues. Germline assignment: CDR1 SNHLY and CDR2 FYNNEI. CDR3 amino acids: CASSLSGFTNTGELFF. DNA of the CDR3: TGTGCCAGCAGTCTAAGCGGGTTCACGAACACCGGGGAGCTGTTTTTT.

The genes are TRBV6-5 and TRBJ1-6; D not certain. The CDR3 sequence is 15 residues long. From germline, CDR1 is MNHEY and CDR2 SVGAGI. Trimming took off 6 bases at V and 5 bases at J, with 14 bases between the two ends. CDR3 protein: CASSRRTPNNSPLHF. As DNA, the CDR3 is TGTGCCAGCAGCCGGAGGACGCCGAATAATTCACCCCTCCACTTT.

This clone was counted a single time. The chain uses TRBV19 and TRBJ2-5; perhaps TRBD2 as D (5 bases). This CDR3 comprises 14 residues. Looked up from germline, CDR1 is LNHDA and CDR2 is SQIVND (reference sequence). V shed 7 bases and J shed 7 bases, with 19 bases lying between them. The CDR3 here is CASTSGGWKGTQYF. CDR3 in DNA: TGTGCCAGTACCTCGGGCGGGTGGAAGGGGACCCAGTACTTC. The full variable domain, with the rest looked up from reference TRBV19 and TRBJ2-5, is DGGITQSPKYLFRKEGQNVTLSCEQNLNHDAMYWYRQDPGQGLRLIYYSQIVNDFQKGDIAEGYSVSREKKESFPLTVTSAQKNPTAFYLCASTSGGWKGTQYFGPGTRLLVL.

The chain has TRBV19 and TRBJ1-5; D might be TRBD1 (6 bases). V lost 4 bases and J 9 bases, leaving 13 bases between the germline ends. Germline CDR1 reads LNHDA; CDR2 reads SQIVND (reference sequence). CDR3 length equals 13 residues. This CDR3 reads CASSTRLRGPQHF. The CDR3 nucleotides read TGTGCCAGTAGTACTCGTCTCAGGGGGCCCCAGCATTTT.

The chain links TRBV19 to TRBJ1-5; a weak D match, TRBD1 (6 bases). CDR1 and CDR2 (germline): LNHDA, SQIVND (reference sequence). V gave up 7 bases and J gave up 1 base, with 17 bases separating them. The CDR3 has 16 amino acids. CDR3 sequence: CASKRTALVSNQPQHF. The CDR3 DNA reads as TGTGCCAGTAAGAGGACAGCCCTTGTGAGCAATCAGCCCCAGCATTTT.

J is TRBJ1-3 and V is TRBV6-6; the D is unclear. V was clipped by 4 bases and J by 0 bases, with 13 bases between them. In germline, CDR1 is MNHNY, CDR2 SVGAGI (reference sequence). The CDR3 totals 16 residues. CDR3 residues: CASSSHNNLSGNTIYF. The CDR3 bases are TGTGCCAGCAGTTCCCACAATAACCTCTCTGGAAACACCATATATTTT.

The chain employs TRBV29-1 and TRBJ1-2; no clear D. Germline CDR1 reads SQVTM; CDR2 reads ANQGSEA. The CDR3 loop spans 11 amino acids. The V and J ends lost 3 bases and 3 bases respectively, with 5 bases between them. The chain's CDR3 is CSVERDYGYTF. CDR3 coding DNA: TGCAGCGTTGAGAGGGACTATGGCTACACCTTC.

This clone was seen only a few times. The chain combines TRBV5-1 with TRBJ2-7, with 11 bases identical to TRBD1. CDR3 length equals 17 residues. Trimming took 0 bases from V and 2 from J; bases not matched to a gene: 7. Germline V gene lookup returns CDR1 SGHRS and CDR2 YFSETQ. The CDR3 reads CASSLEAGTGGPYEQYF. The DNA of the CDR3 is TGCGCCAGCAGCTTGGAAGCCGGGACAGGGGGACCCTACGAGCAGTACTTC.